This is a list of T cell receptor beta chains from one sample in a study of CD8 T cells in Susac syndrome. TCRdb reanalysed the immunoSEQ multiplex PCR reads using MiXCR and keeps one entry per CDR3 protein. Among about 250,000 distinct CDR3 sequences listed, around 93% were seen once. Material for sequencing was CD4+ T cells from PBMCs. These receptors all come from a human donor with multiple sclerosis. Each CDR3 is given with its conserved first and last residue. Each record gives: V gene, CDR3 protein.

>TRBV30
CAWIARAGEKLFF
>TRBV7-9
CASSVGGWKVNIQYF
>TRBV5-1
CASSRLEVNTGELFF
>TRBV5-1
CASRAYTGTAQETQYF
>TRBV19
CASSILGGAGELFF
>TRBV3-1
CASSLRANALVAFF
>TRBV20-1
CSARDLAGGYYNEQFF
>TRBV4-1
CASSHEQGSDQPQHF
>TRBV13
CASSGGTPYEQYF
>TRBV2
CASRIPNEQFF
>TRBV6-1
CASIQNSGANVLTF
>TRBV6-2/TRBV6-3
CATKPGLPYNEQFF
>TRBV6-1
CASRRGEGSYTF
>TRBV11-2
CASSLGVGPNTGELFF
>TRBV5-1
CASSLGERGYGYTF
>TRBV20-1
CSATALAGGLLSSYEQYF
>TRBV12-3/TRBV12-4
CASSSGQGDNQPQHF
>TRBV12-5
CASGSPEGAFQPQHF
>TRBV19
CATSLTGDLETQYF
>TRBV20-1
CSAPGLALGDTQYF
>TRBV11-2
CASSFTSGGTDTQYF
>TRBV4-1
CASSTPGGNEQFF
>TRBV11-1
CASSLMRYRSDEQFF
>TRBV29-1
CSAGTGGFYNEQFF
>TRBV4-1
CASSQRASEANEQFF
>TRBV14
CASSQTRYEQFF
>TRBV15
CATSSGIGYTF
>TRBV6-1
CASRNTGTSPPLHF
>TRBV11-2
CASSFRTSSYEQYF
>TRBV27
CASSLRAAGSGNTIYF
>TRBV4-1
CASSRSEVAGRETQYF
>TRBV6-5
CASSGGGEETQYF
>TRBV7-9
CASHPAALNTGELFF
>TRBV6-2/TRBV6-3
CASLWGVTNTGELFF
>TRBV28
CATLGGLGFGNQPQHF
>TRBV7-2
CASSRPGAGELFF
>TRBV19
CASTPQVPYSNQPQHF
>TRBV19
CASSRGQAGNTIYF